Listed below are T cell receptor beta chains from one sample, sequenced in a study of OX40 agonist ivuxolimab in advanced cancers. Assay used: immunoSEQ multiplex PCR; TCRdb lists only in-frame clones, some missing. The repertoire includes approximately 58,000 clones, approximately 84% of them detected once, and less than 3.5% sits in the top ten. The material sequenced was CD4+ or CD8+ T cells sorted from blood, taken in a trial of the OX40 agonist ivuxolimab. All receptors come from an adult with an advanced solid tumor such as melanoma, head and neck, liver or kidney cancer. The CDR3 runs from the conserved cysteine through the conserved F or W.

v_call	j_call	cdr3_aa
TRBV5-1	TRBJ1-1	CASSPRQDWGTEAFF
TRBV7-2	TRBJ1-4	CASSLGQAGEKLFF
TRBV7-2	TRBJ1-1	CASSAPRRTEAFF
TRBV19	TRBJ2-7	CASSSSGTGLYEQYF
TRBV27	TRBJ1-1	CASWRTGNTEAFF
TRBV7-2	TRBJ2-7	CASSLGTGEQYF
TRBV30	TRBJ1-5	CAWSARGKNQPQHF
TRBV10-3	TRBJ1-1	CASGLGRTEAFF
TRBV5-1	TRBJ2-1	CASSFGEGGLAVSEQFF
TRBV18	TRBJ2-7	CASSPRVRNEQYF
TRBV18	TRBJ2-5	CASSPTRSGGQETQYF
TRBV4-2	TRBJ2-2	CASSQEGPLAGELFF
TRBV27	TRBJ1-1	CASSLSGLNTEAFF
TRBV4-1	TRBJ2-5	CASSTEASGETQYF
TRBV20-1	TRBJ2-7	CSASRGNEQYF
TRBV10-3	TRBJ1-1	CAIKLQGGMNTEAFF
TRBV7-3	TRBJ2-7	CASSLTGGPAYEQYF
TRBV28	TRBJ1-2	CASTPPGPYGYTF
TRBV28	TRBJ2-3	CASSSRDRVADTQYF
TRBV29-1	TRBJ2-6	CSVEEAGGPTGANVLTF
TRBV5-1	TRBJ2-5	CASSLAGDQETQYF
TRBV5-1	TRBJ2-1	CASSVDGFVNEQFF
TRBV28	TRBJ2-3	CASSQGGDTQYF
TRBV6-5	TRBJ1-1	CASSFGEGILNTEAFF
TRBV6-5	TRBJ1-2	CASSPAGRGYGYTF
TRBV11-1	TRBJ2-3	CASSHTGVADTQYF
TRBV7-9	TRBJ1-1	CASSLAGPSAEAFF
TRBV5-5	TRBJ2-3	CASSSTSGSTDTQYF
TRBV5-4	TRBJ1-2	CASSPSSTVSNYGYTF
TRBV6-5	TRBJ1-2	CASSYATGSGYGYTF
TRBV9	TRBJ2-3	CASSVVSAGGTDTQYF
TRBV18	TRBJ2-7	CASSPPAHTYEQYF
TRBV5-4	TRBJ2-7	CASSLRARSGHEQYF
TRBV13	TRBJ1-4	CASSNHRVPNEKLFF
TRBV30	TRBJ2-7	CAWSARVTGEQYF
TRBV27	TRBJ1-1	CASNSGEGRGTEAFF